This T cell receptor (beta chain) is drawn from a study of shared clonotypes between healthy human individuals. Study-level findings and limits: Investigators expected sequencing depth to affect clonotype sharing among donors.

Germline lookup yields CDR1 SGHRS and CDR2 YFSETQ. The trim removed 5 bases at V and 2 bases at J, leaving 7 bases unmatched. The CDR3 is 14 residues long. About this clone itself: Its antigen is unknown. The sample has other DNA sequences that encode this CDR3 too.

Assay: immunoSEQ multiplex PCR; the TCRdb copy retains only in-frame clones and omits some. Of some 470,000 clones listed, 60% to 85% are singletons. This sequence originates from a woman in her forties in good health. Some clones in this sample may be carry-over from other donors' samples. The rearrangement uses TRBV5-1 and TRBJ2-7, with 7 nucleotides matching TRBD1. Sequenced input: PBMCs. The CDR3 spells CASSPGTATYEQYF. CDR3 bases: TGCGCCAGCAGTCCCGGGACAGCTACCTACGAGCAGTACTTC.